These T cell receptor beta chains were read from a single sample in a study of blood T cell repertoires in COVID-19. The method was immunoSEQ multiplex PCR; TCRdb's version includes in-frame clones alone and lacks a portion of them. The table lists 300,000 to 350,000 clones, 80% to 90% of them singletons, with around 4.5% in the top ten. The sequencing sample was made of PBMCs or T cells enriched from blood (not recorded which). The source of these receptors is a woman aged 40 to 55 with acute COVID-19. CDR3s include the opening cysteine and the closing phenylalanine or tryptophan. The D gene is left open where the match is weak. Clone size, where shown, is once, few, many, or a class for clones that have expanded.

once,TRBJ1-5,TRBD1,TRBV3-1/TRBV3-2,CASSQGQGVYQPQHF,TGTGCCAGCAGCCAGGGACAGGGGGTTTATCAGCCCCAGCATTTT
.,TRBJ1-6,.,TRBV29-1,CSVRYGNNNSPLHF,TGCAGCGTTAGATATGGCAACAATAATTCACCCCTCCACTTT
.,TRBJ2-7,TRBD2,TRBV28,CASRLAGGVLYEQYF,TGTGCCAGCAGACTAGCGGGTGGAGTCCTCTACGAGCAGTACTTC
.,TRBJ2-4,.,TRBV12-3/TRBV12-4,CASWVTGSNIQYF,TGTGCCAGCTGGGTTACAGGGTCAAACATTCAGTACTTC
.,TRBJ2-1,.,TRBV7-3,CASSPRLAGEQFF,TGTGCCAGCAGCCCCAGGCTAGCTGGTGAGCAGTTCTTC
.,TRBJ1-4,.,TRBV5-1,CASSSGHQNDEKLFF,TGCGCCAGCAGCTCGGGACACCAGAACGATGAAAAACTGTTTTTT
.,TRBJ2-1,.,TRBV19,CASKEAGYNEQFF,TGTGCCAGTAAGGAGGCGGGGTACAATGAGCAGTTCTTC
.,TRBJ2-3,TRBD1,TRBV5-1,CASSPWEGRGRTDTQYF,TGCGCCAGCAGCCCGTGGGAAGGCAGGGGGCGAACAGATACGCAGTATTTT
.,TRBJ1-4,.,TRBV25-1,CASSRTGSANEKLFF,TGTGCCAGCAGCCGAACAGGGTCCGCTAATGAAAAACTGTTTTTT
.,TRBJ1-4,TRBD1,TRBV4-2,CASSQRTGAEKLFF,TGTGCCAGCAGCCAGCGGACAGGGGCGGAAAAACTGTTTTTT
.,TRBJ2-3,TRBD2,TRBV7-3,CASSLGLGTAGDLDTQYF,TGTGCCAGCAGCTTAGGTCTTGGCACAGCGGGGGACCTCGATACGCAGTATTTT
.,TRBJ1-1,.,TRBV7-9,CASSFGQRNTEAFF,TGTGCCAGCAGCTTTGGGCAGAGGAACACTGAAGCTTTCTTT
.,TRBJ1-2,TRBD1,TRBV10-3,CATGQANYGYTF,TGTGCCACGGGACAGGCTAACTATGGCTACACCTTC
few,TRBJ2-2,TRBD2,TRBV12-3/TRBV12-4,CASRLAGTGELFF,TGTGCCAGTCGACTAGCAGGGACCGGGGAGCTGTTTTTT
.,TRBJ2-3,TRBD2,TRBV10-3,CAISYSGGTDTQYF,TGTGCCATCAGCTATAGCGGGGGGACAGATACGCAGTATTTT
.,TRBJ1-4,.,TRBV18,CASSPSDSVMKKLFF,TGTGCCAGCTCACCCTCGGACAGCGTAATGAAAAAACTGTTTTTT
.,TRBJ2-3,TRBD1,TRBV6-1,CASSEGQHLDTQYF,TGTGCCAGCAGTGAGGGACAGCACTTAGATACGCAGTATTTT
.,TRBJ2-2,.,TRBV20-1,CSATRGGELFF,TGCAGTGCTACAAGGGGCGGGGAGCTGTTTTTT
once,TRBJ2-3,TRBD1,TRBV7-2,CASSLGQTLTDTQYF,TGTGCCAGCAGCCTGGGACAGACGCTCACAGATACGCAGTATTTT
.,TRBJ1-4,.,TRBV19,CASSIGGGGEKLFF,TGTGCCAGTAGTATAGGCGGGGGCGGTGAAAAACTGTTTTTT
.,TRBJ2-3,.,TRBV2,CASGRATSTDTQYF,TGTGCCAGCGGGCGGGCGACGAGCACAGATACGCAGTATTTT
.,TRBJ2-1,.,TRBV7-8,CASSLEAGRSNEQFF,TGTGCCAGCAGCTTAGAGGCGGGGCGCTCGAATGAGCAGTTCTTC
.,TRBJ2-2,.,TRBV10-3,CAILANTGELFF,TGTGCCATCTTAGCGAACACCGGGGAGCTGTTTTTT
.,TRBJ2-3,TRBD2,TRBV7-2,CASSLASLAGGDTQYF,TGTGCCAGCAGCTTAGCGTCTTTAGCGGGGGGCGATACGCAGTATTTT
.,TRBJ1-5,.,TRBV12-5,CASGFLGAPAYSNQPQHF,TGTGCTAGTGGTTTTCTGGGGGCCCCAGCTTATAGCAATCAGCCCCAGCATTTT
.,TRBJ1-4,TRBD1,TRBV28,CASSRADRVNEKLFF,TGTGCCAGCAGTCGTGCGGACAGGGTTAATGAAAAACTGTTTTTT
.,TRBJ2-7,TRBD1,TRBV5-4,CASSYGQGAREQYF,TGTGCCAGCAGCTATGGACAGGGGGCGCGCGAGCAGTACTTC
once,TRBJ1-3,.,TRBV15,CATSIDSEANTIYF,TGTGCCACCAGCATAGATTCTGAGGCAAACACCATATATTTT
.,TRBJ2-7,.,TRBV23-1,CASSLPRGYEQYF,TGCGCCAGCAGTCTCCCCAGAGGATACGAGCAGTACTTC
.,TRBJ1-3,.,TRBV6-5,CASSYSRQAGNTIYF,TGTGCCAGCAGTTACTCGAGACAGGCTGGAAACACCATATATTTT
once,TRBJ1-5,.,TRBV20-1,CSASDPLGGSNQPQHF,TGCAGTGCTAGTGACCCCTTGGGGGGGAGCAATCAGCCCCAGCATTTT
.,TRBJ2-5,TRBD2,TRBV5-8,CASSLGASGGQETQYF,TGTGCCAGCAGCTTGGGGGCTAGCGGGGGACAAGAGACCCAGTACTTC
few,TRBJ1-2,TRBD1,TRBV19,CASSHPTGGGGYGYTF,TGTGCCAGTAGCCATCCAACAGGGGGAGGCGGCTATGGCTACACCTTC
.,TRBJ1-1,.,TRBV10-1,CASSESSIIHREIAMNTEAFF,TGCGCCAGCAGTGAGTCCTCGATAATCCACAGAGAAATTGCCATGAACACTGAAGCTTTCTTT
once,TRBJ2-7,.,TRBV3-1/TRBV3-2,CASSQSYQNYEQYF,TGTGCCAGCAGCCAAAGTTATCAGAACTACGAGCAGTACTTC
.,TRBJ1-3,TRBD1,TRBV5-1,CASSLGGMSGNTIYF,TGCGCCAGCAGCTTAGGGGGCATGTCTGGAAACACCATATATTTT
.,TRBJ1-2,TRBD1,TRBV5-8,CASSQDRADGYTF,TGTGCCAGCAGCCAAGACAGGGCCGATGGCTACACCTTC
.,TRBJ1-1,TRBD1,TRBV2,CASSGTGKGTEAFF,TGTGCCAGCAGTGGGACAGGCAAGGGGACTGAAGCTTTCTTT
.,TRBJ2-1,TRBD1,TRBV5-5,CASSYLGTGVGNEQFF,TGTGCCAGCAGCTATCTGGGGACAGGGGTGGGGAATGAGCAGTTCTTC
.,TRBJ2-2,.,TRBV10-3,CAIGPSSGELFF,TGTGCCATCGGTCCTAGTTCCGGGGAGCTGTTTTTT
few,TRBJ1-5,TRBD1,TRBV19,CASDRGQGVRSNQPQHF,TGTGCCAGTGATCGGGGGCAGGGGGTCCGTAGCAATCAGCCCCAGCATTTT
.,TRBJ1-2,TRBD1,TRBV5-4,CASSSGGTGVGSNYGYTF,TGTGCCAGCAGCTCCGGGGGGACAGGGGTAGGATCTAACTATGGCTACACCTTC
few,TRBJ1-6,TRBD1,TRBV7-8,CASSLAGDRGASPLHF,TGTGCCAGCAGCTTAGCGGGGGACAGGGGAGCATCACCCCTCCACTTT
.,TRBJ2-3,TRBD2,TRBV2,CASSGTSGKIDTQYF,TGTGCCAGCAGTGGGACTAGCGGGAAGATAGATACGCAGTATTTT
.,TRBJ2-7,TRBD1,TRBV28,CASSLSGLGRGQYEQYF,TGTGCCAGCAGTTTATCCGGGCTGGGCAGGGGGCAGTACGAGCAGTACTTC
once,TRBJ2-1,TRBD1,TRBV24-1,CATSPGQGPGGKQFF,TGTGCCACCAGCCCCGGACAGGGGCCGGGGGGCAAGCAGTTCTTC
.,TRBJ1-1,.,TRBV6-5,CASRRELGEAFF,TGTGCCAGCAGACGGGAGTTGGGCGAAGCTTTCTTT
.,TRBJ1-1,TRBD1,TRBV2,CASTRDRGRMNTEAFF,TGTGCCAGCACTCGAGACAGGGGGAGGATGAACACTGAAGCTTTCTTT
.,TRBJ2-3,TRBD2,TRBV6-2/TRBV6-3,CASSSRLAGYTDTQYF,TGTGCCAGCAGTTCGAGACTAGCGGGGTACACAGATACGCAGTATTTT
few,TRBJ1-3,.,TRBV7-8,CASSLGLSYSGNTIYF,TGTGCCAGCAGCTTAGGACTGTCCTACTCTGGAAACACCATATATTTT
.,TRBJ2-7,TRBD1,TRBV24-1,CATSASTGPPYEQYF,TGTGCCACCAGTGCCTCGACAGGGCCCCCCTACGAGCAGTACTTC
.,TRBJ1-1,.,TRBV7-8,CASSLVRGDAEAFF,TGTGCCAGCAGCTTAGTCAGGGGCGACGCTGAAGCTTTCTTT
.,TRBJ2-2,.,TRBV6-5,CATKNPGAGELFF,TGTGCCACCAAAAACCCGGGGGCCGGGGAGCTGTTTTTT
.,TRBJ1-2,TRBD1,TRBV11-2,CASSSRTGYYGYTF,TGTGCCAGCAGCTCAAGGACAGGGTATTATGGCTACACCTTC
.,TRBJ1-4,.,TRBV6-1,CASNPRATNEKLFF,TGTGCCAGCAACCCAAGAGCAACTAATGAAAAACTGTTTTTT